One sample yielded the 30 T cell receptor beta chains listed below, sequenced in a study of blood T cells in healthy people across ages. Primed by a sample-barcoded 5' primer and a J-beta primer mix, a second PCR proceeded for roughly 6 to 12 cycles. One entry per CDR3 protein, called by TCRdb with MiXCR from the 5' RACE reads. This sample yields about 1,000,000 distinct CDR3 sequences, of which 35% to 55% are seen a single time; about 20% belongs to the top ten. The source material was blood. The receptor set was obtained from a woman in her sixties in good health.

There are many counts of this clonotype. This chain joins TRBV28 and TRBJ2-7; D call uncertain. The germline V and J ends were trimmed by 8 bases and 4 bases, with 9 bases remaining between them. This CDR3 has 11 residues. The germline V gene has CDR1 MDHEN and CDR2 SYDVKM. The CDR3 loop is CASSTLYEQYF. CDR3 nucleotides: TGTGCCAGCTCGACCCTGTACGAGCAGTACTTC.

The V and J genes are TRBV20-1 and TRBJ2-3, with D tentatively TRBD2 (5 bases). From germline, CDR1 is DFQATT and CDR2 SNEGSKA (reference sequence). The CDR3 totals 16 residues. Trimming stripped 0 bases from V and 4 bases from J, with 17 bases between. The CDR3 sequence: CSARDLAGMTPDTQYF. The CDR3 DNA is TGCAGTGCTAGAGATCTGGCCGGGATGACCCCAGATACGCAGTATTTT.

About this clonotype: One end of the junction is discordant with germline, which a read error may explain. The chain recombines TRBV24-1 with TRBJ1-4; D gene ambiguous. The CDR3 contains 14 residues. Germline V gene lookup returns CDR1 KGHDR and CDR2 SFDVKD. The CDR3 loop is CATKDASTSEKLFF. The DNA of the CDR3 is TGTGCCACCAAGGACGCCTCAACTAGTGAAAAACTGTTTTTT.

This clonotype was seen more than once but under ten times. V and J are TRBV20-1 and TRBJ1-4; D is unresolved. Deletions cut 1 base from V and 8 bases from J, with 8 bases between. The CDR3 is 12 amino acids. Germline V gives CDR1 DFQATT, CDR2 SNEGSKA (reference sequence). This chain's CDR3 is CSARGAREKLFF. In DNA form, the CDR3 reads TGCAGTGCTAGAGGGGCCAGGGAAAAACTGTTTTTT.

The CDR3 loop reads CASSLNGRGLVETQYF. The CDR3 coding sequence is TGTGCCAGCAGCTTAAACGGGAGGGGGCTGGTAGAGACCCAGTACTTC. The J gene is TRBJ2-5, the V gene TRBV11-2, with D tentatively TRBD2 (8 bases). The CDR3 loop spans 16 amino acids. Germline assignment: CDR1 SGHAT and CDR2 FQNNGV. Trimming left V 2 bases short and J 4 bases short, with 17 bases between.

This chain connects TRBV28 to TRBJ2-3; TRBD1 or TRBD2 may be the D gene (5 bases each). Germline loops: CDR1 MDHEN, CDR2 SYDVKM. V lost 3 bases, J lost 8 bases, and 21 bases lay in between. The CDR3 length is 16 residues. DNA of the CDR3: TGTGCCAGCAGTTTGGGCCAGGGCATTGGGGGAAGTACGCAGTATTTT. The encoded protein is CASSLGQGIGGSTQYF.

CDR3 sequence reads: CSAGGRGQGEQFF. CDR3 bases: TGCAGCGCAGGAGGCAGGGGACAGGGTGAGCAGTTCTTC. The chain combines TRBV29-1 with TRBJ2-1; the match to TRBD1 covers 9 bases. The CDR3 spans 13 residues. The germline gives CDR1 SQVTM, CDR2 ANQGSEA. With V trimmed by 7 bases and J by 9 bases, 10 bases remained unmatched.

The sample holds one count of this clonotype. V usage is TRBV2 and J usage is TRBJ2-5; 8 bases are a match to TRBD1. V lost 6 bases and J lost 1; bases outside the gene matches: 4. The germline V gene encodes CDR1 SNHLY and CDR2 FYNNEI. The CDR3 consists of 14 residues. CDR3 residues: CASRTQGAQETQYF. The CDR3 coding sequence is TGTGCCAGCAGAACCCAGGGGGCCCAAGAGACCCAGTACTTC.

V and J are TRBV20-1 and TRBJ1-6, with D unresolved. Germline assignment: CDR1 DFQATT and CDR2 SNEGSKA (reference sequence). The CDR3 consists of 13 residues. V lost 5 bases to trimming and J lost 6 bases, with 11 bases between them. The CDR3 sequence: CSAAPGTNSPLHF. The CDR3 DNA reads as TGCAGTGCTGCGCCAGGCACTAATTCACCCCTCCACTTT.

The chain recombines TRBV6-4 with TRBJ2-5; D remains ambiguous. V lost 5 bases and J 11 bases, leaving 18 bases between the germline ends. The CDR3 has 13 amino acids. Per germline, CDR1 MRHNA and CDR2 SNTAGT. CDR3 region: CASSFEHLNEQYF. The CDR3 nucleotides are TGTGCCAGCAGTTTTGAACACCTCAATGAGCAGTACTTC.

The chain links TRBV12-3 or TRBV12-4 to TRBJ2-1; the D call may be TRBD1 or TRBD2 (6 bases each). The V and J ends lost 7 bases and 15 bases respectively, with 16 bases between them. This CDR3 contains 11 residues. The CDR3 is CASTSGGTPFF. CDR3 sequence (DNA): TGTGCCAGCACCTCGGGCGGGACACCGTTCTTC.

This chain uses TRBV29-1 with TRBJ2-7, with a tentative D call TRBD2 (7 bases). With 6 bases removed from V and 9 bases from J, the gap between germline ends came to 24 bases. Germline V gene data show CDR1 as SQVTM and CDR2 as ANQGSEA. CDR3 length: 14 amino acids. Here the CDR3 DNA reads TGCAGCGTAAACAGGGAGGGGGTGTCGGCGGGGCAGTACTTC. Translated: CSVNREGVSAGQYF.

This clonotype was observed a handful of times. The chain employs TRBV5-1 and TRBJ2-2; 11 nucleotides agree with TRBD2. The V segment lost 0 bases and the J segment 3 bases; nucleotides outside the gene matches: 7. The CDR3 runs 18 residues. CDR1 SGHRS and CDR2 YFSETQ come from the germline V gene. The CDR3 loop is CASSLGLAGNEYTGELFF. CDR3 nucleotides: TGCGCCAGCAGCTTGGGACTAGCGGGGAACGAGTACACCGGGGAGCTGTTTTTT.

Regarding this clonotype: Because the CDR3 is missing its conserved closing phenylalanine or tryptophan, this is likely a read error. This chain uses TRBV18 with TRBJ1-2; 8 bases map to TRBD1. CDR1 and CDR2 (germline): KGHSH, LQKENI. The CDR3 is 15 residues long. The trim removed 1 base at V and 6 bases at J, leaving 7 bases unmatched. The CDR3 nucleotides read TGTGCCAGCTCACCACAGACAGGGGAAGGAGATGGCTACACCTTG. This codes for CASSPQTGEGDGYTL.

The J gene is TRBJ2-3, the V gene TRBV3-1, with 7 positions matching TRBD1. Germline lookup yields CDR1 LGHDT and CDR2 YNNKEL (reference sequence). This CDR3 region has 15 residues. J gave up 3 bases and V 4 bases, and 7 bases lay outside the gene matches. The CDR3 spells CASSLLGTVTDTQYF. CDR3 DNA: TGTGCCAGCAGCCTTCTCGGGACAGTAACAGATACGCAGTATTTT.

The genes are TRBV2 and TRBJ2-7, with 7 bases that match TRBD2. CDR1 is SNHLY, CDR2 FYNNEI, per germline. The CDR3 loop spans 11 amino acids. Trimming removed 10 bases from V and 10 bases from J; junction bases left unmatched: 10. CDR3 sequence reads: CATRDYQTQYF. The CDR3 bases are TGTGCCACCCGGGACTACCAAACCCAGTACTTC. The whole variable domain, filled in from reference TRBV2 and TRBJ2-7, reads EPEVTQTPSHQVTQMGQEVILRCVPISNHLYFYWYRQILGQKVEFLVSFYNNEISEKSEIFDDQFSVERPDGSNFTLKIRSTKLEDSAMYFCATRDYQTQYFGPGTRLTVT.

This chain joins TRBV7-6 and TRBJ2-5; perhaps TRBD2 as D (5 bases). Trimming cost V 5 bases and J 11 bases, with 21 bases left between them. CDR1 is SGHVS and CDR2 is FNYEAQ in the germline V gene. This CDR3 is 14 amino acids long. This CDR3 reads CASSPPGGSGEQYF. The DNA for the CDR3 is TGTGCCAGCAGCCCCCCAGGTGGGAGTGGGGAGCAGTACTTC.

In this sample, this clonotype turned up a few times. The CDR3, as DNA: TGTGCCAGTGGGGCGAGCACAGATACGCAGTATTTT. Translation: CASGASTDTQYF. The chain uses TRBV12-3 or TRBV12-4 and TRBJ2-3, with a tentative D call TRBD1 (5 bases). Trimming removed 9 bases from V and 0 bases from J, with 7 bases in between. The CDR3 has 12 residues.

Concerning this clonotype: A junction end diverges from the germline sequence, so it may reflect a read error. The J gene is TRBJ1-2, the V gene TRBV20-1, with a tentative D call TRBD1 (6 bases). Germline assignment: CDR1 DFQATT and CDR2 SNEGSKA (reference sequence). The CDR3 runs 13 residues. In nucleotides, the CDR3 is TGCAGTGCTCGGGGCAGGGGCAACTATGGCCACACCTTC. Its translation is CSARGRGNYGHTF.

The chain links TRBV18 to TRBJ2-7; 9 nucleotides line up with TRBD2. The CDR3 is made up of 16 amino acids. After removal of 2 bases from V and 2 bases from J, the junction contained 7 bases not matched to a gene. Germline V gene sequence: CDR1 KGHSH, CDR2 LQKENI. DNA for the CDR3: TGTGCCAGCTCACCATTGCCCGGGACTAGCACCTACGAGCAGTACTTC. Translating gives CASSPLPGTSTYEQYF.

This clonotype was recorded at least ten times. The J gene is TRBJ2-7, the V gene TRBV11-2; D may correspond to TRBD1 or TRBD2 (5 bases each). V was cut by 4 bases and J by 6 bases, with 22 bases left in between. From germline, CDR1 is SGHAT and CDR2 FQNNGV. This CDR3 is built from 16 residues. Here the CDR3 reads CASSSRDLGFGREQYF. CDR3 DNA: TGTGCCAGCAGCTCCAGGGACCTGGGTTTTGGTCGCGAGCAGTACTTC.

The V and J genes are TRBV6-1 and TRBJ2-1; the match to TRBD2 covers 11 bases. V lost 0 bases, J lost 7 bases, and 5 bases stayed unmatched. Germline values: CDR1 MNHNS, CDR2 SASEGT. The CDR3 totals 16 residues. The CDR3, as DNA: TGTGCCAGCAGTGAAGCGCCTAGCGGGAGGTGGAATGAGCAGTTCTTC. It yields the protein CASSEAPSGRWNEQFF.

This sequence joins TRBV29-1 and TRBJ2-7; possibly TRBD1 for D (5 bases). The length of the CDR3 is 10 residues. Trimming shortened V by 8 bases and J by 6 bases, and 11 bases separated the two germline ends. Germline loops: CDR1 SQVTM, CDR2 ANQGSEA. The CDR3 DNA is TGCAGCACGTTAGGGGCCGAGCAGTACTTC. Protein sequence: CSTLGAEQYF.

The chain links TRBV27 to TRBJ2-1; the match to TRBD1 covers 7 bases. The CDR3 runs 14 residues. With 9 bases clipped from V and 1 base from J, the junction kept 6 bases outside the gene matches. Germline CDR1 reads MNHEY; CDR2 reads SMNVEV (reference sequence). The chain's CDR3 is CASTTGASYNEQFF. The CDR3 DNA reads TGTGCCAGTACAACAGGGGCGTCCTACAATGAGCAGTTCTTC.

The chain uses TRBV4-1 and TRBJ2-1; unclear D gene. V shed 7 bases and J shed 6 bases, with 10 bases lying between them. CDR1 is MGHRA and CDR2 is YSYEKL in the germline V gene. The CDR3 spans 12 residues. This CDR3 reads CASNLPTNEQFF. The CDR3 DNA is TGCGCCAGCAACCTACCTACCAATGAGCAGTTCTTC.

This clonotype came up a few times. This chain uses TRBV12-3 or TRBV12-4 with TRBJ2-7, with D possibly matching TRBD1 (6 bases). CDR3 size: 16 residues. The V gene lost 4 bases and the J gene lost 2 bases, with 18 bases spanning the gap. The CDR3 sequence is CASSSSGTPNTYEQYF. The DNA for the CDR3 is TGTGCCAGCAGTTCTTCCGGGACACCAAATACCTACGAGCAGTACTTC.

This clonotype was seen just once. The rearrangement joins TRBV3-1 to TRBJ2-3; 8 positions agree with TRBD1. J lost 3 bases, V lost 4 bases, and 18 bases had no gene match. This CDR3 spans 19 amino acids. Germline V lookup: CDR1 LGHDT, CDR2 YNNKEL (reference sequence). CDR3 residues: CASSPIFPSETGVTDTQYF. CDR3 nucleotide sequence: TGTGCCAGCAGCCCTATTTTTCCATCTGAGACAGGGGTGACAGATACGCAGTATTTT.

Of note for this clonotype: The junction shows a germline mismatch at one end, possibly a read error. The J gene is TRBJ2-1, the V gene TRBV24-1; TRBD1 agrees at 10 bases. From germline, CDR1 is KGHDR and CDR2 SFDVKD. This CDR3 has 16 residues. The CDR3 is CAASEPGQGLHNEQFF. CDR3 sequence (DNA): TGTGCCGCCAGTGAGCCGGGACAGGGGTTGCACAATGAGCAGTTCTTC.

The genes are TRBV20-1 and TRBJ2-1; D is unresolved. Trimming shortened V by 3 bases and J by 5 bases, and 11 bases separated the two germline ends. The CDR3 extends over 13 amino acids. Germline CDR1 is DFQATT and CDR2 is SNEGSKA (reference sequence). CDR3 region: CSASGRWDNEQFF. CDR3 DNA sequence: TGCAGTGCTAGCGGGCGGTGGGACAATGAGCAGTTCTTC.

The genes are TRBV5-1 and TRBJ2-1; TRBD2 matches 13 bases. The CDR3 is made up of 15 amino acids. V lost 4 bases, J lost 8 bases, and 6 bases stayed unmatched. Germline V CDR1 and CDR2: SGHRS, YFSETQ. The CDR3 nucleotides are TGCGCCAGCAGCCGGACTAGCGGGGGAGTGTATGAGCAGTTCTTC. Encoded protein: CASSRTSGGVYEQFF.